Listed here are 6 T cell receptor beta chains from one sample, sequenced in a study of blood T cell repertoires in COVID-19. Generated by immunoSEQ multiplex PCR, the TCRdb table keeps only in-frame clones and is missing some. The sample holds 100,000 to 150,000 clones, 86% seen once. The sequenced material came from peripheral blood. These receptors all stem from an older woman with COVID-19, enrolled during active disease.

The chain couples TRBV12-3 or TRBV12-4 to TRBJ2-2; D is uncertain. CDR3 length: 13 residues. V was shortened by 5 bases and J by 0 bases, with 4 bases between the two germline ends. The CDR3 is CASSVANTGELFF. The CDR3 DNA reads TGTGCCAGCAGTGTCGCGAACACCGGGGAGCTGTTTTTT.

The gene calls are TRBV30 and TRBJ1-5; 8 bases map to TRBD1. The germline gives CDR1 GTSNPN, CDR2 SVGIG (reference sequence). The CDR3 covers 16 residues. Losses at the gene ends were 3 bases for V and 4 bases for J; bases not matched to a gene: 11. CDR3 sequence reads: CAWRRKDRGVNQPQHF. DNA of the CDR3: TGTGCCTGGAGGAGGAAAGACAGGGGAGTTAATCAGCCCCAGCATTTT.

This clone has just a few counts. The chain combines TRBV28 with TRBJ2-7, with D perhaps TRBD1 (6 bases). This CDR3 contains 14 residues. CDR1 is MDHEN and CDR2 is SYDVKM in the germline V gene. Trimming took 6 bases from V and 9 from J, leaving 21 bases between them. The CDR3 DNA is TGTGCCAGCAGCCTCGACAGGACGAGTTTTTGGCAGTACTTC. It specifies CASSLDRTSFWQYF. Full variable domain (missing parts from reference TRBV28 and TRBJ2-7): DVKVTQSSRYLVKRTGEKVFLECVQDMDHENMFWYRQDPGLGLRLIYFSYDVKMKEKGDIPEGYSVSREKKERFSLILESASTNQTSMYLCASSLDRTSFWQYFGPGTRLTVT.

The chain recombines TRBV30 with TRBJ1-2; 7 bases match TRBD1. This CDR3 region has 13 residues. After removal of 1 base from V and 3 bases from J, the junction contained 2 bases not matched to a gene. The V gene's germline CDR1 is GTSNPN and CDR2 SVGIG (reference sequence). CDR3 in amino acids: CAWSAGGHYGYTF. CDR3 coding DNA: TGTGCCTGGAGTGCAGGGGGGCACTATGGCTACACCTTC.

This CDR3 reads CSVAPGQGGDEQFF. CDR3 nucleotide sequence: TGCAGCGTTGCTCCGGGACAGGGGGGTGATGAGCAGTTCTTC. V usage is TRBV29-1 and J usage is TRBJ2-1, with 11 bases that match TRBD1. The CDR3 is 14 amino acids. V was clipped by 4 bases and J by 8 bases; unmatched bases: 7. Per germline, CDR1 SQVTM and CDR2 ANQGSEA.

This rearrangement joins TRBV19 to TRBJ1-5; D is perhaps TRBD1 (6 bases). V lost 3 bases to trimming and J lost 4 bases, with 13 bases between them. CDR1 and CDR2 (germline): LNHDA, SQIVND (reference sequence). CDR3 length equals 15 residues. DNA for the CDR3: TGTGCCAGTAGTATGGCCAGGGGCGGTAATCAGCCCCAGCATTTT. Amino acids: CASSMARGGNQPQHF.